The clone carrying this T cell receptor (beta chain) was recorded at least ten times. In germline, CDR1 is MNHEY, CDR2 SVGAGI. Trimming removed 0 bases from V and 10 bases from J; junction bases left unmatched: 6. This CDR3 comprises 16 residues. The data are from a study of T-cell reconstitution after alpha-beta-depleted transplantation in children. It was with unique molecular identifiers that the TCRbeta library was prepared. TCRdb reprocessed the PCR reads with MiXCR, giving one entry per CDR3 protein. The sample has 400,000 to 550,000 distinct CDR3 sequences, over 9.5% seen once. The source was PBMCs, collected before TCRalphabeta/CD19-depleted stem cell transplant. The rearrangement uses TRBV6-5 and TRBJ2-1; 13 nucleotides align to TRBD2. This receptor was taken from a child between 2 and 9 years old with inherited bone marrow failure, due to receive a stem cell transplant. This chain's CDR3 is CASSYSPTSGRREQFF. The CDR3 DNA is TGTGCCAGCAGTTACTCCCCGACTAGCGGGAGGAGGGAGCAGTTCTTC.